Detailed here is one T cell receptor beta chain. The source of the sample is a study of radiation and T cells in renal cell carcinoma. Study information: Nephrectomy followed 15 Gy stereotactic body radiation by 4 weeks.

Deletions cut 5 bases from V and 7 bases from J, with 11 bases between. The CDR3 sequence is 12 residues long. CDR1 is MNHNS, CDR2 SASEGT, per germline. This table comes from immunoSEQ multiplex PCR, and its TCRdb copy is limited to in-frame clones, with some not included. The sample includes about 150,000 clones, 88% of them seen just once. Regarding time point: baseline pretreatment blood. Specified treatment: 15 Gy SBRT to primary tumor, nephrectomy 4 weeks later. Clear cell pathology was present in this patient's renal cell carcinoma. The chain is built from TRBV6-1 and TRBJ1-2; D gene uncertain. This TCR came from a woman in her 70s with renal cell carcinoma. Sequences were derived from blood, sampled from a patient whose treatment included radiotherapy and nephrectomy. CDR3: CASSFPGIGYTF. In DNA form, the CDR3 reads TGTGCCAGCAGTTTCCCGGGGATTGGCTACACCTTC.